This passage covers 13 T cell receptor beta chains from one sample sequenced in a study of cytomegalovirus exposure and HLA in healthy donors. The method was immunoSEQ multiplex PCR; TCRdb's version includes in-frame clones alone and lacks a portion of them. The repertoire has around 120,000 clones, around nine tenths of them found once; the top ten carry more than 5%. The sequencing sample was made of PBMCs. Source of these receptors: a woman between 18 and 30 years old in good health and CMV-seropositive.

CDR3 in amino acids: CASSLGQGFLGEQYF. In DNA form, the CDR3 reads TGTGCCAGCAGCTTAGGACAGGGGTTTCTCGGCGAGCAGTACTTC. The rearrangement uses TRBV7-8 and TRBJ2-7; TRBD1 aligns across 8 bases. V trimming: 1 base; J trimming: 6 bases; junction bases outside the gene matches: 8. The CDR3 length is 15 residues. The V gene's germline CDR1 is SGHVS and CDR2 FQNEAQ.

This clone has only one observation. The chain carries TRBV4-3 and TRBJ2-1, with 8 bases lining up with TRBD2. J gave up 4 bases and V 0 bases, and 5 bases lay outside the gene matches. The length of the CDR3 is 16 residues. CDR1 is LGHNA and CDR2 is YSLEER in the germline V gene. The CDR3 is CASSQERTSFYNEQFF. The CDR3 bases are TGCGCCAGCAGCCAAGAAAGGACTAGCTTTTACAATGAGCAGTTCTTC.

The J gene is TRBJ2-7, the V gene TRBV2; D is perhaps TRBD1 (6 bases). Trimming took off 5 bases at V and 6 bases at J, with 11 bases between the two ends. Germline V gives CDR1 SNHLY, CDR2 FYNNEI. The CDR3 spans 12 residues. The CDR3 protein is CASSLQGFEQYF. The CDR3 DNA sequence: TGTGCCAGCAGTCTACAGGGTTTCGAGCAGTACTTC.

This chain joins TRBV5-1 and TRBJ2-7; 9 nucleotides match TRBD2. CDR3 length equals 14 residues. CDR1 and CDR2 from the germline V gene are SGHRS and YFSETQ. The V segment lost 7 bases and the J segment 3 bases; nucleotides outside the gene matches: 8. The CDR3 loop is CASRSAGGIYEQYF. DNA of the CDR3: TGCGCCAGCCGAAGTGCGGGAGGGATCTACGAGCAGTACTTC.

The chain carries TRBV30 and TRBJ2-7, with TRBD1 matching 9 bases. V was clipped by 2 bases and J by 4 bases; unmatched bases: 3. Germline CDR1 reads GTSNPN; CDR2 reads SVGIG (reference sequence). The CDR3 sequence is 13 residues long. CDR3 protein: CAWSTGGLYEQYF. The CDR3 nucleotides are TGTGCCTGGAGTACAGGGGGCCTTTACGAGCAGTACTTC.

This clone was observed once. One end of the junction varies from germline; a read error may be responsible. As DNA, the CDR3 is TGTGCCGGCAGCCTCCGGACTAGCGCATACGAGCAGTACTTC. Encoded protein: CAGSLRTSAYEQYF. The gene calls are TRBV7-2 and TRBJ2-7, with 9 nucleotides matching TRBD2. The germline CDR1 and CDR2 sequences are SGHTA and FQGNSA. The CDR3 runs 14 residues.

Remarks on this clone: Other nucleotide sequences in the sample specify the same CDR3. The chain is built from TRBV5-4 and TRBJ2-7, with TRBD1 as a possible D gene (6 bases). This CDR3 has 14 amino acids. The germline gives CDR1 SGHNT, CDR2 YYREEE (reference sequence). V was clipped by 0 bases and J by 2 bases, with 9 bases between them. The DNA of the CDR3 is TGTGCCAGCAGCTTGGCGGGACAACCCTACGAGCAGTACTTC. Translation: CASSLAGQPYEQYF. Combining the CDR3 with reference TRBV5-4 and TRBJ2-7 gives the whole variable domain ETGVTQSPTHLIKTRGQQVTLRCSSQSGHNTVSWYQQALGQGPQFIFQYYREEENGRGNFPPRFSGLQFPNYSSELNVNALELDDSALYLCASSLAGQPYEQYFGPGTRLTVT.

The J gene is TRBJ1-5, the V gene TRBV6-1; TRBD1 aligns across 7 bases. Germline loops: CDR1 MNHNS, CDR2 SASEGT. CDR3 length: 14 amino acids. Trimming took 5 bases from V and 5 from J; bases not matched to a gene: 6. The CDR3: CASSNRGLDQPQHF. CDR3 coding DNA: TGTGCCAGCAGTAACAGGGGATTGGATCAGCCCCAGCATTTT.

CDR3: CACLGPDTQYF. CDR3 in DNA: TGTGCCTGCCTGGGGCCCGATACGCAGTATTTT. The chain joins TRBV30 to TRBJ2-3; D might be TRBD1 (5 bases). CDR1 is GTSNPN and CDR2 is SVGIG in the germline V gene (reference sequence). The CDR3 length is 11 residues. Trimming shortened V by 6 bases and J by 6 bases, and 10 bases separated the two germline ends.

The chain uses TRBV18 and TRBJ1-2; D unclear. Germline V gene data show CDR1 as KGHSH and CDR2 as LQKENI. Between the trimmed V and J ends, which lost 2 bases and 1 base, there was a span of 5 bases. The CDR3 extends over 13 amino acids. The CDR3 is CASSPSGNYGYTF. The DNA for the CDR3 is TGTGCCAGCTCACCAAGCGGTAACTATGGCTACACCTTC.

The CDR3 sequence is CASSRLAGGQETQYF. The DNA for the CDR3 is TGTGCCAGCAGCCGACTAGCGGGAGGCCAAGAGACCCAGTACTTC. The chain combines TRBV7-2 with TRBJ2-5; 13 positions match TRBD2. V gave up 5 bases and J gave up 1 base; unmatched junction bases: 1. The CDR3 is 15 residues long. Germline V gene lookup returns CDR1 SGHTA and CDR2 FQGNSA.

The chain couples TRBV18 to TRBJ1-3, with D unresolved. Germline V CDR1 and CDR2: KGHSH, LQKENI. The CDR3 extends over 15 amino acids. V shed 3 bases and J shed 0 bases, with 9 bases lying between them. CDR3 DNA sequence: TGTGCCAGCTCACCGGGTTCGGGCTCTGGAAACACCATATATTTT. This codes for CASSPGSGSGNTIYF.

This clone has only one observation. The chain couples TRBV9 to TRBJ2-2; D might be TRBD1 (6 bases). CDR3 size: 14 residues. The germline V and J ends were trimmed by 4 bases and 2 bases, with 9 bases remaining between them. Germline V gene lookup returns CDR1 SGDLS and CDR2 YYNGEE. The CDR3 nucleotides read TGTGCCAGCAGCCTACAGGGAAACACCGGGGAGCTGTTTTTT. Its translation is CASSLQGNTGELFF.